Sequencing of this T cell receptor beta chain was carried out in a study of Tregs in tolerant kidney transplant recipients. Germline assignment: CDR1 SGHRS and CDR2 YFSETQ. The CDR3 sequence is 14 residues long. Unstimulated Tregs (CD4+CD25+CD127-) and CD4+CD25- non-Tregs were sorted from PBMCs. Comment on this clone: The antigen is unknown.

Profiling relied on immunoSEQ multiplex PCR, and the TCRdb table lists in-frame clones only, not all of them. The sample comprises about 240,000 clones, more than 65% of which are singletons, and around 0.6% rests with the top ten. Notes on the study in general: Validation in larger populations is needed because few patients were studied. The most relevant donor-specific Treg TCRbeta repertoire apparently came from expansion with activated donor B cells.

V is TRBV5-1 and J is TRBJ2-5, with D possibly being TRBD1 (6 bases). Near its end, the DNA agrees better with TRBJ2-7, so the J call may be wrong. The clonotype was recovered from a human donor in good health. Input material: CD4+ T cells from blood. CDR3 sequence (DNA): TGCGCCAGCAGCTTGGACAGGGCCTCCTACGAGCAGTACTTC. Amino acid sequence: CASSLDRASYEQYF.